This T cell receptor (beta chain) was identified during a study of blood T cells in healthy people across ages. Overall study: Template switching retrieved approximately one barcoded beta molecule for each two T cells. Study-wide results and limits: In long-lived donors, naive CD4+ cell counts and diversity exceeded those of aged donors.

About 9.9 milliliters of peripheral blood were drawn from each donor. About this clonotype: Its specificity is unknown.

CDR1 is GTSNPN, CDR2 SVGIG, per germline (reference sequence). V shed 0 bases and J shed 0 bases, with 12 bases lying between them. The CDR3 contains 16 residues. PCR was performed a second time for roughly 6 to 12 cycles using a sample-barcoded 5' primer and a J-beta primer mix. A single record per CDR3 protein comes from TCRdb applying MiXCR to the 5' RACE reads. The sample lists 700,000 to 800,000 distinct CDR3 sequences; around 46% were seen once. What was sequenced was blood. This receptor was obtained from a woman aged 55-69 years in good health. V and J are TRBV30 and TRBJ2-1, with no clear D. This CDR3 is CAWSVRYGRSYNEQFF. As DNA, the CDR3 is TGTGCCTGGAGTGTACGGTACGGCCGCTCCTACAATGAGCAGTTCTTC.